The clone carrying this T cell receptor (beta chain) was counted between two and nine times. No antigen is known for it. This sample stems from a study of beta chain features in type 1 diabetes. As every portion of the isolated RNA was reverse transcribed, the sequencing read expressed TCRB transcripts. Sequencing was performed with immunoSEQ multiplex PCR; in TCRdb, only in-frame clones are kept and a portion is missing. The sample holds hundreds of thousands of clones, over 10% seen once. Each of the CD4+ naive, central memory, regulatory and stem cell-like memory populations was sorted via CD45RO/CCR7/CD25/CD127/CD95/CD27. Each sorted fraction was over 95% pure. CDR1 and CDR2 (germline): SGHRS, YFSETQ. With V trimmed by 4 bases and J by 10 bases, 3 bases remained unmatched. The CDR3 contains 13 residues. Study observations and caveats: Within each of all four CD4+ subsets, Type 1 diabetes patients had TCRB CDR3s that were moderately but significantly shorter.

The sequenced sample consisted of naive CD4+ T cells from blood. J is TRBJ2-1 and V is TRBV5-1; 12 positions agree with TRBD1. The TCR originated in a woman between 18 and 30 years old with type 1 diabetes. CDR3 sequence (DNA): TGCGCCAGCAGCCCGGGGACAGGGGGCGAGCAGTTCTTC. This gives the protein CASSPGTGGEQFF.